This T cell receptor beta chain comes out of a study of tumor-infiltrating lymphocytes in oesophageal squamous cell carcinoma. In TCRdb, the PCR reads were re-called with MiXCR into one record per CDR3 protein. The repertoire has over 15,000 distinct CDR3 sequences, roughly half of them found once; the top ten carry about 35%. With 2 bases clipped from V and 2 bases from J, the junction kept 8 bases outside the gene matches. CDR3 length: 16 amino acids. The germline gives CDR1 MNHEY, CDR2 SMNVEV (reference sequence). The specimen sequenced was esophageal tumor tissue. The TCR originated in a female donor with esophageal squamous cell carcinoma. The chain couples TRBV27 to TRBJ1-2; TRBD1 matches at 7 bases. The CDR3 reads CASSLDRDSINYGYTF. CDR3 nucleotide sequence: TGTGCCAGCAGTTTAGACCGGGACAGTATAAACTATGGCTACACCTTC.